Below, one T cell receptor (beta chain) is given with its context. What it recognizes is unknown. The whole isolated RNA underwent reverse transcription, so sequencing captured expressed TCRB transcripts. The method was immunoSEQ multiplex PCR; TCRdb's version includes in-frame clones alone and lacks a portion of them. The sample records some 200,000 clones, approximately 10% being singletons. About 110 mL of blood, on average, came from one heparinised draw per donor. The data were obtained in a study of beta chain features in type 1 diabetes. Trimming pared 2 bases from V and 10 bases from J, leaving 15 bases between. The CDR3 length is 14 residues. Germline lookup yields CDR1 MNHEY and CDR2 SVGAGI. The study's findings and limits: Type 1 diabetes patients had TCRB CDR3s that were shorter (moderately but significantly so) in all four CD4+ subsets.

The material sequenced was central memory CD4+ T cells from blood. The TCR originated in a man between 18 and 29 years old in good health. The rearrangement joins TRBV6-5 to TRBJ2-1, with D possibly TRBD2 on 6 matching bases. The CDR3 DNA reads as TGTGCCAGCAGTTACGGGGCGGGAATACAGGAGCAGTTCTTC. This codes for CASSYGAGIQEQFF.